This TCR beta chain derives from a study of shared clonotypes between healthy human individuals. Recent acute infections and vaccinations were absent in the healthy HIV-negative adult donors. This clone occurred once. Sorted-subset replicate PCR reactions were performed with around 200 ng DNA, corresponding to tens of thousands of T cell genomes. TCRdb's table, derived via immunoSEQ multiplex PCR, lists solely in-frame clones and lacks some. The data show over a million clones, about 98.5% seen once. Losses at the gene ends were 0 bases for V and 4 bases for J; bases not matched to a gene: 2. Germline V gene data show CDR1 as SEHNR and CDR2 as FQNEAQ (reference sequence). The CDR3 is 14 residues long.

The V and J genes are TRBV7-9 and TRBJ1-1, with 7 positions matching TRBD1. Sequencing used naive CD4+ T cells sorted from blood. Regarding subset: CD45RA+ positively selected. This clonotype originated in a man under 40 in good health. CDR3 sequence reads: CASSLATGSTEAFF. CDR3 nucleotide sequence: TGTGCCAGCAGCTTAGCGACAGGGTCCACTGAAGCTTTCTTT.